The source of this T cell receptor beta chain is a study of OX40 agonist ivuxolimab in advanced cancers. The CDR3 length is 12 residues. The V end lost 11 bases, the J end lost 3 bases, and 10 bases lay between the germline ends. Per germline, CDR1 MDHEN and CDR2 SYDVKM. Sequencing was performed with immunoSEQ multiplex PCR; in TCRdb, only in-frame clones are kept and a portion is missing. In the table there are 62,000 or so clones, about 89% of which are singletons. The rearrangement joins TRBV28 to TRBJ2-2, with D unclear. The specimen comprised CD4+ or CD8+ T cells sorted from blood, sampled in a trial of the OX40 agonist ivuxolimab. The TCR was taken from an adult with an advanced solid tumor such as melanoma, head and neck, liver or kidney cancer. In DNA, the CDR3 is TGTGCCGGAGTGGGTCACACCGGGGAGCTGTTTTTT. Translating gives CAGVGHTGELFF.